This T cell receptor (beta chain) came from a study of CD8 T cells in Susac syndrome. Broader study findings: Only a relatively small number of individuals were included in the TCR sequencing and HLA analysis.

V was clipped by 5 bases and J by 6 bases, with 17 bases between them. The CDR3 has 15 residues. Germline CDR1 SGHDN, CDR2 FVKESK. Reverse transcription of roughly 0.5 to 1 ug RNA was performed with random hexamers. Coverage of TCR beta CDR3 amplification by immunoSEQ multiplex PCR extended to 54 Vbeta and 13 Jbeta. TCRdb re-called the immunoSEQ multiplex PCR reads through MiXCR, storing one row per CDR3 protein. The table includes a few hundred thousand distinct CDR3 sequences, approximately 85% detected once. Sequencing targeted TCR beta in blood CD8+ and CD4+ T cells. Of note for this clonotype: Its antigen remains unknown.

V is TRBV14 and J is TRBJ2-1, with D hard to call. The sample was CD8+ T cells from PBMCs. The source is a human donor with multiple sclerosis. Here the CDR3 DNA reads TGTGCCAGCAGCGAAGGCCTGAGCTGGTTCAATGAGCAGTTCTTC. This gives the protein CASSEGLSWFNEQFF.